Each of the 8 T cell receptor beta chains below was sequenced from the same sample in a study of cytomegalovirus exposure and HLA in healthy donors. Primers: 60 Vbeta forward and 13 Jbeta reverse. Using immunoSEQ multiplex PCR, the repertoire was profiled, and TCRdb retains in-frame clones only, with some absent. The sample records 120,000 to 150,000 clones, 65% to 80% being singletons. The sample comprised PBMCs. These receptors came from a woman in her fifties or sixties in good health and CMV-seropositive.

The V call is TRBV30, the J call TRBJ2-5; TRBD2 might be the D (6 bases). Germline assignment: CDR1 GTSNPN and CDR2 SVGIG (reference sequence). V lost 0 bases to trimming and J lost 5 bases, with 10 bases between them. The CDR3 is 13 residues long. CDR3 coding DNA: TGTGCCTGGAGTGTCGCAGGAGGGGAGACCCAGTACTTC. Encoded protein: CAWSVAGGETQYF.

Here the CDR3 reads CASTQGGGGALINEQYF. CDR3 sequence (DNA): TGTGCCAGCACGCAGGGGGGCGGGGGGGCCTTGATAAACGAGCAGTACTTC. The V gene is TRBV7-9, the J gene TRBJ2-7, with 9 bases fitting TRBD2. Per the germline V gene, CDR1 is SEHNR and CDR2 is FQNEAQ (reference sequence). Unmatched junction bases numbered 18, after V lost 7 bases and J lost 5 bases. This CDR3 is 17 amino acids long.

The CDR3 loop reads CASSGQGKGGELFF. In DNA, the CDR3 is TGTGCCAGCAGCGGACAGGGCAAGGGCGGGGAGCTGTTTTTT. V usage is TRBV6-1 and J usage is TRBJ2-2, with 8 bases aligning to TRBD1. Germline-derived CDR1 and CDR2 are MNHNS and SASEGT. J gave up 7 bases and V 6 bases, and 7 bases lay outside the gene matches. There are 14 residues in the CDR3.

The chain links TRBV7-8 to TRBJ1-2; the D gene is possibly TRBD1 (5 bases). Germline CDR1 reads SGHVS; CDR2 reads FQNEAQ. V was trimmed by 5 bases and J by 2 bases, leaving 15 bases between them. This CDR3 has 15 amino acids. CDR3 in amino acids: CASSPERGENYGYTF. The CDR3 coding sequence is TGTGCCAGCAGCCCCGAACGGGGGGAGAACTATGGCTACACCTTC.

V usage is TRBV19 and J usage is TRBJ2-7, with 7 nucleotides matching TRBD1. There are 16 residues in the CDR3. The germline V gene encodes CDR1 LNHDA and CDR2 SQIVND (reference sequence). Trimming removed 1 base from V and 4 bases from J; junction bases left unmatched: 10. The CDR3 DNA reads TGTGCCAGTAGTATAGTCCACGAGACAGGGTATTACGAGCAGTACTTC. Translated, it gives CASSIVHETGYYEQYF.

The CDR3 DNA sequence: TGTGCCAGTAGTATAGCTACAGGGGGTCGCTACGAGCAGTACTTC. Its protein is CASSIATGGRYEQYF. The chain joins TRBV19 to TRBJ2-7, with 8 bases identical to TRBD1. Germline loops: CDR1 LNHDA, CDR2 SQIVND (reference sequence). The junction had 5 bases not matched to a gene; V was cut back by 1 base and J by 3 bases. This CDR3 is built from 15 residues.

As DNA, the CDR3 is TGCGCCAGCAGCTTGGCACGGGGGGACGAGACCCAGTACTTC. It translates to CASSLARGDETQYF. This sequence joins TRBV5-1 and TRBJ2-5, with TRBD2 matching 7 bases. The CDR3 covers 14 residues. CDR1 is SGHRS and CDR2 is YFSETQ in the germline V gene. The ends lost 0 bases at V and 5 bases at J; junction bases unmatched: 4.

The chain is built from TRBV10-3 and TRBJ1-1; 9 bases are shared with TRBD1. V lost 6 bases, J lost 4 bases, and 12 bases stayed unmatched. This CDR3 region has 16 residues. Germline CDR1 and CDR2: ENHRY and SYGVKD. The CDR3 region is CAIRDPGQGGGTEAFF. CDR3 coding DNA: TGTGCCATCAGAGACCCGGGACAGGGAGGGGGCACTGAAGCTTTCTTT.